The clone carrying this T cell receptor beta chain was recorded a few times. The antigen is unknown. All donors were healthy Caucasians. Template switching (which added a universal primer site) was used, and cDNA carried unique molecular identifiers. TCRdb re-called the 5' RACE reads with MiXCR, one entry per CDR3 protein. The sample yields about 920,000 distinct CDR3 sequences, 9% to 15% seen once. The data belong to a study of identical twins. Study-level results: Because invariant MAIT and iNKT cells could be present, zero-insertion analyses could be partly confounded. Excess low generation probability was seen in twin-shared out-of-frame alpha sequences.

Trimming pared 5 bases from V and 0 bases from J, leaving 12 bases between. This CDR3 region has 15 residues. Looked up from germline, CDR1 is KGHSH and CDR2 is LQKENI. These data are also associated with another study on yellow fever vaccine responses in identical twins.

The specimen sequenced was PBMCs. The J gene is TRBJ2-3, the V gene TRBV18; D gene unclear. The sequence was collected from a woman aged 18-29 years in good health. The chain's CDR3 is CASSTGLTSTDTQYF. As DNA, the CDR3 is TGTGCCAGCTCAACGGGCCTGACTAGCACAGATACGCAGTATTTT.